The source of this T cell receptor beta chain is a study of T cells in Graves' hyperthyroidism and ophthalmopathy. Per germline, CDR1 LGHNA and CDR2 YNFKEQ. The CDR3 sequence is 14 residues long. Trimming took off 2 bases at V and 3 bases at J, with 10 bases between the two ends. Researchers amplified the TCR beta CDR3 regions from RNA transcripts. HTBI primers drove first-round RT-PCR of the TCR CDR3. MiXCR, applied by TCRdb to the multiplex PCR reads, yields one record per CDR3 protein. The sample has about 520,000 distinct CDR3 sequences; roughly 24% are singletons. The table lists this clonotype with many counts.

Sequenced sample: blood. V and J are TRBV4-2 and TRBJ1-2, with D uncertain. The TCR sequence derives from a woman aged 25 to 39 with Graves' ophthalmopathy. DNA for the CDR3: TGTGCCAGCAGCCAAATGGGCGGATACTATGGCTACACCTTC. Protein: CASSQMGGYYGYTF.